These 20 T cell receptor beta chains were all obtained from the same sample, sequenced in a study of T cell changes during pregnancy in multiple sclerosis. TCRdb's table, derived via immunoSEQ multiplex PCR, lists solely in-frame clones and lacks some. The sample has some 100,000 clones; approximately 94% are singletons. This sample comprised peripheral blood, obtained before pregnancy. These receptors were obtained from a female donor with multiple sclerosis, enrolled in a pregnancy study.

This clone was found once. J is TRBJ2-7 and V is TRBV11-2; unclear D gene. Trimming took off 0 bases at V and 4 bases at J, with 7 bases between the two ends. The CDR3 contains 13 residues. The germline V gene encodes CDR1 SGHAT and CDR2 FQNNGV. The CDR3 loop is CASSLEFPYEQYF. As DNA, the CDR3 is TGTGCCAGCAGCTTAGAGTTCCCGTACGAGCAGTACTTC.

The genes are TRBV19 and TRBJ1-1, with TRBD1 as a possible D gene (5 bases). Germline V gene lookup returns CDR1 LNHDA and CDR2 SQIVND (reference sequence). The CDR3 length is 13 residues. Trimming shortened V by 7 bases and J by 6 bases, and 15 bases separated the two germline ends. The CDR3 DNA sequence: TGTGCCAGTACCCCGGGGGGGGTCGCTGAAGCTTTCTTT. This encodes CASTPGGVAEAFF.

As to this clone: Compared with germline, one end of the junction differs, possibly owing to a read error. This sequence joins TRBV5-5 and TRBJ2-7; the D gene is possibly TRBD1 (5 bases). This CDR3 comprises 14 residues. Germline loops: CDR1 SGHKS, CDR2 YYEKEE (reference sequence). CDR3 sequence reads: CASRRQQLSDEQYF. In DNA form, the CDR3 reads TGTGCCAGCAGGAGACAGCAACTCTCCGACGAGCAGTACTTC.

CDR3 bases: TGTGCCAGTTCACACGGGGGGACCGAAGAGACCCAGTACTTC. It is translated as CASSHGGTEETQYF. The chain uses TRBV19 and TRBJ2-5; 7 nucleotides match TRBD2. The CDR3 is 14 residues long. After removal of 8 bases from V and 3 bases from J, the junction contained 9 bases not matched to a gene. Germline V lookup: CDR1 LNHDA, CDR2 SQIVND (reference sequence).

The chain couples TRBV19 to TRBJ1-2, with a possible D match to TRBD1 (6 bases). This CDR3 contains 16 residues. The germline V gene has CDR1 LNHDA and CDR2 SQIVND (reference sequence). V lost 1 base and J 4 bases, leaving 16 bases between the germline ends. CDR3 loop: CASSIAPGDRFYGYTF. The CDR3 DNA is TGTGCCAGTAGTATAGCCCCGGGCGACAGGTTCTATGGCTACACCTTC.

CDR3 loop: CASRRGSGWPQHF. The CDR3 DNA reads as TGTGCCAGCAGGAGGGGGTCCGGATGGCCCCAGCATTTT. The chain joins TRBV11-3 to TRBJ1-5, with D possibly being TRBD1 (6 bases). The V and J ends lost 6 bases and 9 bases respectively, with 15 bases between them. CDR1 SGHNT and CDR2 YENEEA come from the germline V gene. The CDR3 is made up of 13 amino acids.

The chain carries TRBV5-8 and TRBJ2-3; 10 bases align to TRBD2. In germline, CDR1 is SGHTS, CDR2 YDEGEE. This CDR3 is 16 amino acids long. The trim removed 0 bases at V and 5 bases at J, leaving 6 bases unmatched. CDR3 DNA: TGTGCCAGCAGCTTGGGGCTAGCGGGAGCGGTAGATACGCAGTATTTT. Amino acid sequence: CASSLGLAGAVDTQYF.

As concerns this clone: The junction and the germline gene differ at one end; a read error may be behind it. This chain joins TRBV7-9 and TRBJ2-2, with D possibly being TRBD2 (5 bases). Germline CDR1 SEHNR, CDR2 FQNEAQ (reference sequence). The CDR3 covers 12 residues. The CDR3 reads CASSLAAGELFF. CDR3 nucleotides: TGTGCCAGCAGCCTAGCCGCCGGGGAGCTGTTTTTT. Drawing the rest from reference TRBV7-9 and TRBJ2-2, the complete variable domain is DTGVSQNPRHKITKRGQNVTFRCDPISEHNRLYWYRQTLGQGPEFLTYFQNEAQLEKSRLLSDRFSAERPKGSFSTLEIQRTEQGDSAMYLCASSLAAGELFFGEGSRLTVL.

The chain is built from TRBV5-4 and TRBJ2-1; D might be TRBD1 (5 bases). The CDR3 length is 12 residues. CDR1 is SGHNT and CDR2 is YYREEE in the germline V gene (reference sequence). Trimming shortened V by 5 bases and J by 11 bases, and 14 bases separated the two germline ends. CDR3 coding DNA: TGTGCCAGCAGGAGACAGATCGGTCAGCAGTTCTTC. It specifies CASRRQIGQQFF.

The CDR3 sequence is CASSPTGTGAYNEQFF. DNA of the CDR3: TGTGCCAGCAGCCCCACCGGGACAGGGGCCTACAATGAGCAGTTCTTC. The J gene is TRBJ2-1, the V gene TRBV14, with TRBD1 matching 10 bases. Germline CDR1 reads SGHDN; CDR2 reads FVKESK. The trim removed 4 bases at V and 2 bases at J, leaving 5 bases unmatched. The CDR3 length is 16 residues.

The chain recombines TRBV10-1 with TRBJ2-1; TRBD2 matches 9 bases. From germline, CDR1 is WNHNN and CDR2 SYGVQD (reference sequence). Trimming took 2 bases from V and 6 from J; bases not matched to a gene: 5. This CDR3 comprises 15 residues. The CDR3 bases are TGCGCCAGCAGTGAGAGGGCGGGAGGGCTCAATGAGCAGTTCTTC. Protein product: CASSERAGGLNEQFF.

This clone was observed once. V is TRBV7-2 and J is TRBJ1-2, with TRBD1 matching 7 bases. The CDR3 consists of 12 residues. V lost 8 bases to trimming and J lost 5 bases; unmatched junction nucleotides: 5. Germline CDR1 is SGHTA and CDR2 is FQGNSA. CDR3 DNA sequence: TGTGCCAGCCAGGGACAGAAATATGGCTACACCTTC. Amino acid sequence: CASQGQKYGYTF.

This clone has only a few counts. DNA of the CDR3: TGCGCCAGCAGTCAACCGGGACAAGAAACCGGGGAGCTGTTTTTT. It encodes CASSQPGQETGELFF. The rearrangement joins TRBV4-1 to TRBJ2-2; maybe TRBD1 (6 bases). Trimming pared 6 bases from V and 5 bases from J, leaving 16 bases between. The V gene's germline CDR1 is MGHRA and CDR2 YSYEKL. The CDR3 contains 15 residues.

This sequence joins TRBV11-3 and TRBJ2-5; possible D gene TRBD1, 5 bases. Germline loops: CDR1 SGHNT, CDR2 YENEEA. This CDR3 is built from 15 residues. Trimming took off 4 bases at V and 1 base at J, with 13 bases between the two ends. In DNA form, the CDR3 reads TGTGCCAGCAGCTCAGGCGACAGCATCCAAGAGACCCAGTACTTC. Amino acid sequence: CASSSGDSIQETQYF.

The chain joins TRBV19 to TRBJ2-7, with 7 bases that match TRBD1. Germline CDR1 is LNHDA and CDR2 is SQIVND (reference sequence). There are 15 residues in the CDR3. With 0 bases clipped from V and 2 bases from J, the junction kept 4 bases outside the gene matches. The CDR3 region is CASSIDPQGAYEQYF. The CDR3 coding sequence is TGTGCCAGTAGTATAGATCCTCAGGGGGCCTACGAGCAGTACTTC.

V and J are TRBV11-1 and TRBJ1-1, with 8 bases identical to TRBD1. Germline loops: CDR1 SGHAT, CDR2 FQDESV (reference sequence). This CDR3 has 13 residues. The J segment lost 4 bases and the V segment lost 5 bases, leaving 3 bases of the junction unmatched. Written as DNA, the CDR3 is TGTGCCAGCAGCCCCACAGGGGGCACTGAAGCTTTCTTT. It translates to CASSPTGGTEAFF. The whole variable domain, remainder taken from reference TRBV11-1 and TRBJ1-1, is EAEVAQSPRYKITEKSQAVAFWCDPISGHATLYWYRQILGQGPELLVQFQDESVVDDSQLPKDRFSAERLKGVDSTLKIQPAELGDSAMYLCASSPTGGTEAFFGQGTRLTVV.

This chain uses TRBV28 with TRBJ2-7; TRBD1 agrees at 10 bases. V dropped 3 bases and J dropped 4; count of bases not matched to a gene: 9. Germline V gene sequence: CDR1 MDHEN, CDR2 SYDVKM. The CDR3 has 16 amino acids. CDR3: CASSFEGQGMFYEQYF. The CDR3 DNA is TGTGCCAGCAGTTTCGAGGGACAGGGGATGTTTTACGAGCAGTACTTC.

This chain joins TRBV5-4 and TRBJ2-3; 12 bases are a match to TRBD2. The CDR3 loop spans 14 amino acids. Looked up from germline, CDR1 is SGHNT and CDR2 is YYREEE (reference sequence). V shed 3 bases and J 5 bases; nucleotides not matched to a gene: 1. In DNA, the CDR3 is TGTGCCAGCAGCTCGACTAGCGGGAGAGATACGCAGTATTTT. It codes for CASSSTSGRDTQYF.

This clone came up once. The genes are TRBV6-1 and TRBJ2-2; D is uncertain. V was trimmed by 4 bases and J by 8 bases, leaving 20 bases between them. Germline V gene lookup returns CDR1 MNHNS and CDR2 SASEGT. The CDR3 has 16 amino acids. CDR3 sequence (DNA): TGTGCCAGCAGTGCACCGATTGGCTGGGCATCAGGGGAGCTGTTTTTT. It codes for CASSAPIGWASGELFF.

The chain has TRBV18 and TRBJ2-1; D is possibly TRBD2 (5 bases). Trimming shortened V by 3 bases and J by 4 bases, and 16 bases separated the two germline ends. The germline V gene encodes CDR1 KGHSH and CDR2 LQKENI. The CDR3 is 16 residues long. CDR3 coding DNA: TGTGCCAGCTCACCCCGTGAAGGGAGAGTGTACAATGAGCAGTTCTTC. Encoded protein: CASSPREGRVYNEQFF.